These T cell receptor beta chains were read from a single sample in a study of T cell repertoires in cytomegalovirus infection. These receptors' targets are unknown. MiXCR, run by TCRdb on the reads, gives a single entry per CDR3 protein. The sample consists of approximately 470,000 distinct CDR3 sequences, under 45% of them appearing once. Sequenced material: cultured PBMCs, taken from culture after CMV antigen stimulation. The receptors derive from a human donor in good health (CMV status not recorded). Some clones in this sample may be carry-over from other donors' samples. Each CDR3 is given with its conserved first and last residue. A D gene is named only where the DNA matches it firmly. Expanded clones are given a class, and other clones once, few, many or no size at all.

>TRBV7-8|-|-|TRBJ1-5
CASSLTAWRSNQPQHF
TGTGCCAGCAGCTTAACTGCTTGGAGAAGCAATCAGCCCCAGCATTTT
>TRBV12-3/TRBV12-4|few|TRBD1|TRBJ2-1
CASSPGQVYNEQFF
TGTGCCAGCAGTCCGGGACAGGTCTACAATGAGCAGTTCTTC
>TRBV5-4|-|-|TRBJ2-5
CASSSGGGGQETQYF
TGTGCCAGCAGCTCTGGTGGGGGCGGGCAAGAGACCCAGTACTTC
>TRBV7-9|-|-|TRBJ2-2
CASSITRINTGELFF
TGTGCCAGCAGTATAACACGGATCAACACCGGGGAGCTGTTTTTT
>TRBV6-1|few|TRBD1|TRBJ1-6
CASSEAMTDRGVRWSPLHF
TGTGCCAGCAGTGAAGCTATGACCGACAGGGGGGTCCGTTGGTCACCCCTCCACTTT
>TRBV5-4|few|-|TRBJ1-2
CASTAGSGEDGYTF
TGTGCCAGCACCGCTGGTTCAGGGGAGGATGGCTACACCTTC
>TRBV4-2|-|TRBD2|TRBJ2-3
CASSQGTSGDGTDTQYF
TGTGCCAGCAGCCAAGGGACTAGCGGGGATGGCACAGATACGCAGTATTTT
>TRBV9|-|TRBD2|TRBJ2-1
CASSSSGTGYNEQFF
TGTGCCAGCAGCAGCAGCGGGACGGGTTACAATGAGCAGTTCTTC
>TRBV7-8|-|TRBD2|TRBJ2-2
CASSERASGGYITGELFF
TGTGCCAGCTCGGAGAGGGCTAGCGGGGGGTATATCACCGGGGAGCTGTTTTTT
>TRBV7-2|few|-|TRBJ2-5
CASSTPGVLETQYF
TGTGCCAGCAGTACCCCGGGGGTTCTTGAGACCCAGTACTTC
>TRBV7-2|many|-|TRBJ2-3
CASSFRPGGTDTQYF
TGTGCCAGCAGCTTCCGTCCCGGGGGCACAGATACGCAGTATTTT
>TRBV23-1|few|-|TRBJ2-2
CASSQSRGPWNTGELFF
TGCGCCAGCAGTCAATCGCGGGGGCCTTGGAACACCGGGGAGCTGTTTTTT
>TRBV20-1|few|TRBD2|TRBJ2-7
CSAGTSGYEQYF
TGCAGTGCTGGGACTAGCGGCTACGAGCAGTACTTC
>TRBV11-3|-|-|TRBJ2-1
CASSLDWEAPFTEQFF
TGTGCCAGCAGCTTAGATTGGGAGGCCCCTTTTACTGAGCAGTTCTTC
>TRBV6-2/TRBV6-3|-|-|TRBJ2-7
CASSRGLGGVSYEQYF
TGTGCCAGCAGTCGAGGACTCGGCGGGGTTTCCTACGAGCAGTACTTC
>TRBV7-9|-|-|TRBJ1-1
CASTGGGGVTEAFF
TGTGCCAGCACCGGGGGGGGTGGAGTCACTGAAGCTTTCTTT
>TRBV28|few|-|TRBJ2-5
CASRTQGGETQYF
TGTGCCAGCAGGACACAGGGTGGAGAGACCCAGTACTTC
>TRBV11-2|few|-|TRBJ1-1
CASRAAGNTEAFF
TGTGCCAGCAGGGCGGCAGGGAACACTGAAGCTTTCTTT